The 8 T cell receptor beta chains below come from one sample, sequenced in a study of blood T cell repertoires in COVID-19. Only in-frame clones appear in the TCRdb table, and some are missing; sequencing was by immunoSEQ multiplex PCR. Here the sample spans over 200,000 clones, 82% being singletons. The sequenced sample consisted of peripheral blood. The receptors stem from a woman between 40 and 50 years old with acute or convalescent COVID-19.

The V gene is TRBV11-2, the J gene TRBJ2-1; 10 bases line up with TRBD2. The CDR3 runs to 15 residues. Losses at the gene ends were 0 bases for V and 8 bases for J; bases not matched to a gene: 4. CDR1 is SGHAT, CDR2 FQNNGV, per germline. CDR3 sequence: CASSLEASGSYEQFF. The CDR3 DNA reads TGTGCCAGCAGCTTAGAAGCTAGCGGGAGCTATGAGCAGTTCTTC.

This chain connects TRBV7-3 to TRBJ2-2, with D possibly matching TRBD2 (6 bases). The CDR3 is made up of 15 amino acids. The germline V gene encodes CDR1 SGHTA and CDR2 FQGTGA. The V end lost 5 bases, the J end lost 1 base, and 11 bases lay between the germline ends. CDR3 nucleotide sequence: TGTGCCAGCAGCGCCGGGACTTTGAACACCGGGGAGCTGTTTTTT. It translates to CASSAGTLNTGELFF.

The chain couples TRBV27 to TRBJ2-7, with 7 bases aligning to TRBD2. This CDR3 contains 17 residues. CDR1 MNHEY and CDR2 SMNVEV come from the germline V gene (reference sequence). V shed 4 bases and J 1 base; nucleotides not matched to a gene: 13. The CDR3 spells CASSSPVSSGYSYEQYF. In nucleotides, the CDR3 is TGTGCCAGCAGTTCCCCCGTCTCTAGCGGTTATTCCTACGAGCAGTACTTC.

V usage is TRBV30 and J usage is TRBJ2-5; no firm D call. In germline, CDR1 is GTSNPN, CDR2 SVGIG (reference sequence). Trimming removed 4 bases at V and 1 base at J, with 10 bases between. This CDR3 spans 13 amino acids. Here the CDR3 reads CAWIGGFQETQYF. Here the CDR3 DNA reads TGTGCCTGGATAGGCGGATTCCAAGAGACCCAGTACTTC.

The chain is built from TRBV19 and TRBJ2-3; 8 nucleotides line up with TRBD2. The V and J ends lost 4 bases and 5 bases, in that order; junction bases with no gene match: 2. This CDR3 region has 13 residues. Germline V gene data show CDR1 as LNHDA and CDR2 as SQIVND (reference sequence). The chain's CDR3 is CASSTGGEDTQYF. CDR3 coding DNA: TGTGCCAGTAGTACGGGGGGGGAAGATACGCAGTATTTT.

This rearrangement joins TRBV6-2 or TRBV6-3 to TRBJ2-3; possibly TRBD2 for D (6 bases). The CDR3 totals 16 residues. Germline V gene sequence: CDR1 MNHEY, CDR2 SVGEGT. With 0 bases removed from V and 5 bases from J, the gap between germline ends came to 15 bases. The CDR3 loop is CASSYSLREGLDTQYF. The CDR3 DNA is TGTGCCAGCAGTTACTCGTTGCGGGAAGGGTTAGATACGCAGTATTTT.

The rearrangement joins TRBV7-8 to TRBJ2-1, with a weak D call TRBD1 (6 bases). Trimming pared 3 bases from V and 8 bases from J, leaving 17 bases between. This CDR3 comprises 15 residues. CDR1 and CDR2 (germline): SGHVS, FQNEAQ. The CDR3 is CASSLGAMGSDEQFF. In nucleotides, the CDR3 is TGTGCCAGCAGCTTGGGGGCGATGGGGTCTGATGAGCAGTTCTTC.

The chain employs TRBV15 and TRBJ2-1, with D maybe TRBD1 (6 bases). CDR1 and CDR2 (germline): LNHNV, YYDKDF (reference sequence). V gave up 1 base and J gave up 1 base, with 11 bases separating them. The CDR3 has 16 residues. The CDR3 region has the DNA TGTGCCACCAGCAGAGGGGGGCAGCTGTCCTACAATGAGCAGTTCTTC. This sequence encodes CATSRGGQLSYNEQFF. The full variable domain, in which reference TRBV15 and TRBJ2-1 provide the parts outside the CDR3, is DAMVIQNPRYQVTQFGKPVTLSCSQTLNHNVMYWYQQKSSQAPKLLFHYYDKDFNNEADTPDNFQSRRPNTSFCFLDIRSPGLGDTAMYLCATSRGGQLSYNEQFFGPGTRLTVL.